The entry that follows covers one T cell receptor beta chain sequence. Its antigen is unknown. Using immunoSEQ multiplex PCR, the repertoire was profiled, and TCRdb retains in-frame clones only, with some absent. The sample shows about 69,000 clones, 76% of them seen only once. This CDR3 contains 14 residues. Germline CDR1 is SGHRS and CDR2 is YFSETQ. V dropped 6 bases and J dropped 4; count of bases not matched to a gene: 6. The sample comes from a study of vaccination effects on CD4 cells after COVID-19. Peptide-pool stimulation followed by sequencing identified expanded antigen-specific CD4+ clonotypes in the ViraFEST assay. Culture proceeded for nine to eleven days, and CD4+ T cells were then isolated. Two doses of either BNT162b2 or mRNA-1273 were given to each participant. Neither prior SARS-CoV-2 infection nor positive nucleocapsid antibodies were present in the vaccine recipients. Wells containing approximately 2 million PBMC each were cultured with approximately 9.2 IU/ml IL-2 and 8 to 10 ug/ml peptides.

This chain links TRBV5-1 with TRBJ2-2; 7 positions agree with TRBD1. The sample here was CD4+ T cells from PBMCs cultured with HCoV-OC43 spike peptides, taken after COVID-19 vaccination. Documented subset: HCoV-OC43 spike overlapping peptide pool stimulation. This TCR came from a human donor who received a COVID-19 vaccine. Here the CDR3 reads CASNGQEPTGELFF. CDR3 coding DNA: TGCGCCAGCAACGGACAGGAGCCCACCGGGGAGCTGTTTTTT.